This TCR beta chain was obtained from a study of CD8 T cells in Susac syndrome. Blood CD8+ and CD4+ T cells underwent high-throughput TCR beta sequencing. Negative isolation yielded CD8+ and CD4+ T cells; FACS enriched TEMRA cells. The CDR3 has 13 amino acids. CDR1 is MGHRA, CDR2 YSYEKL, per germline. The trim removed 8 bases at V and 0 bases at J, leaving 4 bases unmatched. Roughly 0.45 to 1 ug RNA was reverse transcribed with random hexamers. TCRdb reanalysed the immunoSEQ multiplex PCR reads using MiXCR and keeps one entry per CDR3 protein. The profile shows more than 40,000 distinct CDR3 sequences, 93% of them singletons.

The sequence was obtained from a human donor in good health. The specimen was CD8+ T cells from PBMCs. The chain uses TRBV4-1 and TRBJ2-7, with 7 positions matching TRBD2. CDR3 coding DNA: TGCGCCAGCGGTGCGGGAGACTCCTACGAGCAGTACTTC. This sequence encodes CASGAGDSYEQYF.